This note documents a single TCR beta chain sequence. The target of this receptor is not known. No base quality information exists; no much larger clone differs at one position. Library preparation employed the immunoSEQ multiplex PCR assay. For the multiplex PCR, a mixture combining 60 forward primers for TCR Vbeta segments and 13 reverse primers for TCR Jbeta segments was used. A multiplex PCR assay on genomic DNA amplified the CDR3 region of rearranged TCR beta genes. On the Illumina HiSeq System, the amplified TCR beta libraries were sequenced as 87-base-pair reads. The source study handled its data this way. In a later analysis, some 80 million unique TCR beta chains were counted across the roughly 700 repertoires, and roughly 10 million of these chains were shared by at least two donors. To remove PCR and sequencing errors, raw reads were error-corrected and collapsed into unique sequences using a nearest-neighbor algorithm that merged closely related sequences. V, D and J gene segments were assigned by aligning CDR3 sequences to IMGT reference sequences. Each retained sequence needed at least a six-nucleotide match to both a V gene segment and a J gene segment. Rearrangements were called productive when the CDR3 lacked stop codons and stayed in frame with V and J; all others were non-productive. Following IMGT convention, CDR3 was defined as the stretch from the second conserved V-encoded cysteine up to the conserved J-encoded phenylalanine. Sequences without an unambiguous match to a single V gene segment were excluded from the earlier analysis of over 500 of the donors. In an earlier analysis of 450 to 750 of the donors, a V segment was called functional when productive rearrangements were above 56.7%, and segregating when the standard deviation between donors exceeded 5%. To diagnose cytomegalovirus status from the catalog of TCR beta chain sequences, a statistical classification framework was built. In a later analysis, TCR nucleotide sequences were compared against IMGT/GENE-DB human TR gene sequences so that V and J genes could be assigned. In a later analysis, CDR3 sequences and most-parsimonious VDJ recombination scenarios were assigned using the TCRdist pipeline. In a later analysis, every TCR beta chain was defined by the combination of its CDR3 amino acid sequence and its V-gene family, and reads without a unique V-gene family were dropped. A later analysis removed 450 to 600 highly shared, low-generation-probability nucleotide sequences to deal with suspected cross-contamination and a sequencing artifact. In a later analysis, a clonal expansion index was calculated for each public chain from normalized within-repertoire ranks of inferred template counts. In a later analysis, generation probabilities were computed using a VDJ recombination model fitted to out-of-frame rearrangements, and the results were checked against IGoR. Hypergeometric tests were used in a later analysis to score TCR-TCR, TCR-HLA and TCR-CMV co-occurrence, with a repertoire-size bias correction applied to the TCR pairs. In a later analysis, false discovery rates were estimated by permuting HLA or CMV assignments 20 times. In a later analysis, co-occurring TCRs were grouped with DBSCAN, and TCRdist sequence similarity was added when clustering was performed within HLA-allele-positive subsets. Co-occurrence clustering excluded repertoires with fewer than 30,000 or more than 120,000 public chains, plus five with anomalous nucleotide sharing. TCRdb provides this immuneACCESS table in a form limited to in-frame rearrangements. Some clones are lacking; in checked studies, under half of them reflect an unresolved V gene, and why the rest are absent is not known. The V and J calls and clone size come from that table; D and trimming were worked out from the DNA. The sample table shows roughly 110,000 clones, and 73% are seen once. The ten biggest clones cover more than 0.7% of the sample.

V was cut back by 1 base and J by 0 bases, leaving a gap of 11 bases between them. The germline V gene gives CDR1 as MGHDK and CDR2 as SYGVNS. Inclusive of the bounding cysteine and phenylalanine, the CDR3 is 16 residues long. Only the CDR3 DNA is retained, 48 bases long and in frame from the first base. The cohort consisted of 600 to 700 healthy bone marrow donors. Cohort members were all nominally healthy when sampled, although unrecorded immune exposures were likely present. The donor tested CMV seronegative and was one of the 352 seronegative cohort members. Each donor provided a peripheral blood sample, and peripheral blood mononuclear cells were used for TCR beta sequencing. Genomic DNA was extracted from the blood cell samples with the Qiagen DNeasy Blood Extraction Kit. This record belongs to a study of cytomegalovirus exposure and HLA in healthy donors (dated by TCRdb to about 2017). A note on the overall study: According to an earlier analysis of a few hundred of the donors, about 179 million T cells yielded 100 million or so unique TCR beta sequences and 250 to 350 Gb of sequence data. Typing coverage differed by locus: A, B, C, DRB1 and DQB1 were typed in about 620-640 donors, DQA1 in 522, DPA1 in 600 to 610, and DPB1 in just under 480. HLA typing covered class I and class II loci at four-digit resolution. In addition to the first cohort of several hundred subjects, a separate validation cohort of around 110 different subjects was used. The study was designed to test whether signatures of past pathogen exposure could be identified by cataloging public T cell receptors. Approximately 300 gigabases of sequencing data and approximately 92 million unique TCR sequences made up an early release that covered 500 to 700 HLA-typed donors. An earlier analysis of some 500 of the donors used high-throughput TCR beta sequencing to judge whether each TCR beta V gene segment behaved as functional or pseudogenic. Donor age, sex, ethnicity and CMV serostatus were compiled alongside the repertoire data. Among about 360 genotyped donors of the cohort, an average of around 240,000 unique TCR beta nucleotide sequences were sequenced per donor, roughly 20% of them non-productive. The study profiled the T cell repertoires of about 640 subjects by immunosequencing and related them to cytomegalovirus serostatus. A later analysis re-examined previously published TCR beta repertoires from over 500 donors and added high-resolution HLA genotyping to investigate patterns of TCR occurrence. A few DR-DQ haplotypes were treated as single units for association and clustering because of strong linkage in the cohort. The genetic ancestry cluster associated with self-reported Caucasian donors included around four fifths of the 398 genotyped donors. In the later analysis, no new phenotypic data were used to find candidate immune exposures; instead, reliance was placed on TCR beta sequences and their occurrence across donors. A later genetic analysis took genome-wide SNP genotypes for about three fifths of the 666 donors and used that subset as a discovery cohort. All discovery cohort repertoires had been generated on a single sequencing platform. To predict cytomegalovirus infection status, the study brought together high-throughput TCR immunosequencing, statistical association of individual TCRs with disease status, and machine learning.

General study outcomes and caveats: Immune exposure information for the cohort was limited to CMV serostatus. A later analysis found that HLA-associated TCR beta chains were more clonally expanded and had lower generation probabilities than equally common non-associated chains. A further reported finding was that TCR beta sequences accurately predicted the HLA-A and HLA-B alleles for most subjects in the first cohort. Because HLA typing was unavailable for some donors at each locus, only the typed subset was used in association tests. A few of the identified cytomegalovirus-associated TCR beta chains were confirmed in vitro to be specific for cytomegalovirus antigens. Some IMGT-functional V segments, including TRBV6-2 and TRBV6-3, could not be distinguished by the 87-base-pair reads and were therefore excluded. A later genetic analysis associated a missense DCLRE1C variant with V-gene and J-gene trimming of TCR beta chains, and an independent cohort replicated the association. The sequencing pipeline was judged likely to have produced a cluster of highly shared sequence variants as a technical artifact. The authors suggested that the approach could potentially be extended to other disease states and immunological phenotypes. In a later genetic analysis, fewer N-insertions in productive TCRs were reported among donors in an Asian-associated ancestry cluster than the approximately 670-donor mean. In an earlier analysis of around 600 of the donors, most TCR beta V segments appeared in productive rearrangements about 87% or about 30% of the time, broadly matching IMGT annotations. Presence/absence analyses assumed roughly uniform sequencing depth across donors, an assumption that may not hold. While some public TCRs were present in many individuals, most TCR sequences turned up only very rarely across donors. Linkage disequilibrium might explain the correlated functional status among segregating V segments, but an unknown experimental factor could not be ruled out. In a later analysis, several top co-occurrence clusters were reported to appear linked to parvovirus B19, influenza, CMV and Epstein-Barr virus. In a later analysis, most CMV-associated TCR beta chains were found to appear HLA-restricted, with HLA associations seemingly driven largely by CMV exposure. In this cohort, only TCR beta chains were sequenced, and detectable features were limited by the absence of alpha or paired-chain data. The classifier was reported to diagnose cytomegalovirus status with high specificity and sensitivity in both the original cohort and the validation cohort. A later analysis found that TCR association rates varied across HLA loci, with DRB1 alleles showing the most associated TCRs and HLA-C alleles the fewest. Because counts were too low, approximately 15 rarely observed V segments, including chromosome 9 orphons, were excluded from the earlier analysis of 587 of the donors. The study listed 150 to 200 TCR beta chains as associated with cytomegalovirus. At a false discovery rate of 0.05, a later analysis linked approximately 18,000 TCR beta sequences to specific HLA alleles. When HLA alleles, especially DR and DQ, strongly co-occurred, attributing TCR associations to individual alleles was difficult.

Specimen: PBMCs. This clonotype originated in a woman aged 30 to 39 in good health and CMV-seronegative. The chain uses TRBV25-1 and TRBJ2-3; TRBD2 is a weak D gene call, 6 bases matching. The DNA sequence reads TGTGCCAGCAGTGAATCCCGGGGAGGAAGCACAGATACGCAGTATTTT. This encodes CASSESRGGSTDTQYF. With all but the CDR3 taken from the reference TRBV25-1 and TRBJ2-3 genes, the full variable domain is: EADIYQTPRYLVIGTGKKITLECSQTMGHDKMYWYQQDPGMELHLIHYSYGVNSTEKGDLSSESTVSRIRTEHFPLTLESARPSHTSQYLCASSESRGGSTDTQYFGPGTRLTVL.